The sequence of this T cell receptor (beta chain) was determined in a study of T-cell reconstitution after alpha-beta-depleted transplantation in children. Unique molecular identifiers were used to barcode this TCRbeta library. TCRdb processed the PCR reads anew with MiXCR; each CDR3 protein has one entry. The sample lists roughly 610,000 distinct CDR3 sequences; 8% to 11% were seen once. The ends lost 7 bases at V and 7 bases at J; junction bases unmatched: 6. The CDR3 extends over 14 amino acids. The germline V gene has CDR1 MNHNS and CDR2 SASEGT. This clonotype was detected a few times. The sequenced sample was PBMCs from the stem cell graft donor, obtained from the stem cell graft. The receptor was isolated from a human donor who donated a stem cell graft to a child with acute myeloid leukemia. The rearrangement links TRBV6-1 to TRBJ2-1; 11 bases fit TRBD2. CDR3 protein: CASNLAGGANEQFF. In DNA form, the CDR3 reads TGTGCCAGCAACTTAGCGGGAGGGGCAAATGAGCAGTTCTTC.